Described below is a single TCR beta chain sequence and its context. Germline V gene sequence: CDR1 PRHDT, CDR2 FYEKMQ (reference sequence). V lost 3 bases and J lost 5; bases outside the gene matches: 4. This CDR3 is built from 14 residues. The data originate from a study of blood T cell repertoires in COVID-19. Assay used: immunoSEQ multiplex PCR; TCRdb lists only in-frame clones, some missing. The sample contains roughly 350,000 clones, about 90% of which appear only once. This TCR derives from a woman aged 70 to 79 with COVID-19, enrolled during active disease. The genes are TRBV13 and TRBJ2-1; 7 positions match TRBD2. The sample consisted of peripheral blood. The CDR3 spells CASSFSGTNNEQFF. In DNA, the CDR3 is TGTGCCAGCAGCTTCTCCGGGACTAACAATGAGCAGTTCTTC.